These 19 T cell receptor beta chains were sequenced from one sample in a study of blood T cell repertoires in COVID-19. The table came from immunoSEQ multiplex PCR; TCRdb's copy has only in-frame clones and leaves some out. The data contain about 150,000 clones, around 83% of them singletons. The sample was peripheral blood. Receptor source: a woman between 50 and 59 years old in a cohort sampled during active or convalescent COVID-19.

The V call is TRBV28, the J call TRBJ2-2; 7 bases line up with TRBD2. The V gene's germline CDR1 is MDHEN and CDR2 SYDVKM. V trimming: 7 bases; J trimming: 1 base; junction bases outside the gene matches: 6. This CDR3 spans 15 amino acids. CDR3 in amino acids: CASTLPGGNTGELFF. CDR3 bases: TGTGCCAGCACATTGCCGGGGGGGAACACCGGGGAGCTGTTTTTT.

The chain recombines TRBV13 with TRBJ2-1, with 12 bases matching TRBD2. CDR3 length: 19 residues. Germline-derived CDR1 and CDR2 are PRHDT and FYEKMQ (reference sequence). With 5 bases clipped from V and 10 bases from J, the junction kept 21 bases outside the gene matches. CDR3 loop: CASSHRGLAGGPGTGEQFF. The CDR3 nucleotides are TGTGCCAGCAGCCACCGAGGGCTAGCGGGGGGGCCGGGGACCGGGGAGCAGTTCTTC.

J is TRBJ2-1 and V is TRBV5-4, with D perhaps matching TRBD2 (5 bases). Germline-derived CDR1 and CDR2 are SGHNT and YYREEE (reference sequence). Trimming took 0 bases from V and 8 from J, leaving 12 bases between them. The CDR3 consists of 14 residues. The CDR3 DNA follows: TGTGCCAGCAGCTTGGAAGCGGTCCTCGATGAGCAGTTCTTC. It codes for CASSLEAVLDEQFF.

The rearrangement joins TRBV12-5 to TRBJ1-5, with TRBD1 matching over 8 bases. Germline assignment: CDR1 LGHNT and CDR2 FRNRAP. Trimming removed 1 base from V and 16 bases from J; junction bases left unmatched: 6. The CDR3 is made up of 12 amino acids. The CDR3 here is CASGLGQGPPHF. The CDR3 DNA is TGTGCTAGTGGTTTGGGACAGGGGCCCCCCCATTTT.

The J gene is TRBJ2-5, the V gene TRBV6-5, with TRBD1 identical over 9 bases. The germline V gene encodes CDR1 MNHEY and CDR2 SVGAGI. The CDR3 runs to 15 residues. Trimming took 7 bases from V and 6 from J; bases not matched to a gene: 12. Written as DNA, the CDR3 is TGTGCCAGCAAGACCGGGACAGGGTTTTTGAAGACCCAGTACTTC. Translation: CASKTGTGFLKTQYF.

With respect to this clone: The junction shows a germline mismatch at one end, possibly a read error. This chain connects TRBV20-1 to TRBJ2-7; weak D call: TRBD2 (5 bases). The CDR3 totals 11 residues. Germline CDR1 reads DFQATT; CDR2 reads SNEGSKA (reference sequence). The CDR3 region is CSARDRGSEHF. The CDR3 DNA is TGCAGTGCTAGAGATAGAGGGAGCGAGCACTTC.

CDR3 loop: CASILKAGGAAGELFF. The CDR3 bases are TGTGCCAGCATCCTAAAGGCAGGGGGCGCGGCCGGGGAGCTGTTTTTT. The V gene is TRBV9, the J gene TRBJ2-2; 8 nucleotides line up with TRBD1. Per the germline V gene, CDR1 is SGDLS and CDR2 is YYNGEE. The CDR3 runs 16 residues. J lost 6 bases, V lost 6 bases, and 13 bases had no gene match.

This sequence joins TRBV6-1 and TRBJ2-2; 7 nucleotides align to TRBD2. The germline V gene encodes CDR1 MNHNS and CDR2 SASEGT. The length of the CDR3 is 16 residues. J was trimmed by 1 base and V by 0 bases; bases with no gene match: 2. CDR3 loop: CASSEAGLLNTGELFF. The CDR3 nucleotides read TGTGCCAGCAGTGAAGCGGGACTACTGAACACCGGGGAGCTGTTTTTT.

This clone has only a few counts. The chain combines TRBV3-1 (or the pseudogene TRBV3-2) with TRBJ1-1; D possibly corresponds to TRBD1 (5 bases). Germline V CDR1 and CDR2: LGHDT, YNNKEL (reference sequence). Trimming shortened V by 3 bases and J by 3 bases, and 14 bases separated the two germline ends. CDR3 length: 15 amino acids. CDR3 sequence: CASSQGSGGDTEAFF. CDR3 sequence (DNA): TGTGCCAGCAGCCAGGGCTCGGGGGGGGACACTGAAGCTTTCTTT.

This clone was observed a handful of times. This chain uses TRBV12-5 with TRBJ1-1; TRBD1 is a possible D gene (6 bases). V lost 10 bases and J lost 3, with 9 bases in between. The CDR3 spans 11 residues. The germline CDR1 and CDR2 sequences are LGHNT and FRNRAP. The CDR3 region is CATQGHTEAFF. CDR3 coding DNA: TGTGCTACCCAGGGGCACACTGAAGCTTTCTTT.

V gene TRBV15 combines with J gene TRBJ1-6, with D maybe TRBD1 (5 bases). This CDR3 region has 18 residues. Trimming took 0 bases from V and 2 from J, leaving 14 bases between them. CDR1 LNHNV and CDR2 YYDKDF come from the germline V gene (reference sequence). CDR3 residues: CATSRDAQGRTYNSPLHF. CDR3 coding DNA: TGTGCCACCAGCAGAGATGCGCAGGGTAGGACCTATAATTCACCCCTCCACTTT.

The chain couples TRBV12-3 or TRBV12-4 to TRBJ1-2; tentative D call: TRBD1 (5 bases). V dropped 3 bases and J dropped 4 bases, with 9 bases sitting between them. The CDR3 extends over 13 amino acids. CDR3 nucleotides: TGTGCCAGCAGTTTGAGGGGAGGCTATGGCTACACCTTC. The encoded protein is CASSLRGGYGYTF.

This chain connects TRBV7-2 to TRBJ2-7; no definite D call. Looked up from germline, CDR1 is SGHTA and CDR2 is FQGNSA. Deletions cut 1 base from V and 4 bases from J, with 11 bases between. The CDR3 has 14 amino acids. CDR3 nucleotide sequence: TGTGCCAGCAGCTTAGACTTTGCTAGATACGAGCAGTACTTC. Its protein is CASSLDFARYEQYF.

The V call is TRBV5-1, the J call TRBJ1-1, with 10 bases matching TRBD1. V dropped 2 bases and J dropped 8; count of bases not matched to a gene: 9. This CDR3 has 15 residues. CDR1 is SGHRS and CDR2 is YFSETQ in the germline V gene. The CDR3 DNA sequence: TGCGCCAGCAGCTTCCAGACAGGGGGCAATTCCGAAGCTTTCTTT. Its protein is CASSFQTGGNSEAFF.

The chain couples TRBV19 to TRBJ1-1; D remains unclear. Germline CDR1 and CDR2: LNHDA and SQIVND (reference sequence). Trimming cost V 3 bases and J 11 bases, with 13 bases left between them. The CDR3 extends over 12 amino acids. CDR3 protein: CASSIDLAGAFF. The CDR3 DNA is TGTGCCAGTAGTATTGACCTCGCGGGGGCTTTCTTT.

The chain links TRBV19 to TRBJ1-1; D gene ambiguous. V lost 2 bases and J 8 bases, leaving 9 bases between the germline ends. Germline V gene sequence: CDR1 LNHDA, CDR2 SQIVND (reference sequence). This CDR3 region has 12 residues. Written as DNA, the CDR3 is TGTGCCAGTAGTATACTGAACGGGGAAGCTTTCTTT. Its translation is CASSILNGEAFF.

This chain uses TRBV5-4 with TRBJ2-2; weak D call: TRBD2 (5 bases). Trimming left V 4 bases short and J 5 bases short, with 12 bases between. Germline V lookup: CDR1 SGHNT, CDR2 YYREEE (reference sequence). The CDR3 has 14 amino acids. CDR3 sequence: CASSTRDPTGELFF. CDR3 sequence (DNA): TGTGCCAGCAGCACCCGGGATCCAACCGGGGAGCTGTTTTTT. Full variable domain (outside the CDR3, taken from reference TRBV5-4 and TRBJ2-2): ETGVTQSPTHLIKTRGQQVTLRCSSQSGHNTVSWYQQALGQGPQFIFQYYREEENGRGNFPPRFSGLQFPNYSSELNVNALELDDSALYLCASSTRDPTGELFFGEGSRLTVL.

The J gene is TRBJ1-1, the V gene TRBV4-1; no clear D. Germline V CDR1 and CDR2: MGHRA, YSYEKL. V lost 0 bases and J 5 bases, leaving 13 bases between the germline ends. The CDR3 contains 15 residues. CDR3 in amino acids: CASSQEPQSRTEAFF. The CDR3 DNA is TGCGCCAGCAGCCAAGAACCGCAATCGAGGACTGAAGCTTTCTTT.

The chain links TRBV12-5 to TRBJ2-1; 15 nucleotides match TRBD2. Germline V gene sequence: CDR1 LGHNT, CDR2 FRNRAP. This CDR3 is 17 amino acids long. Trimming at V came to 5 bases and at J to 7 bases, leaving 9 bases not matched to a gene. The CDR3 loop is CASGLSRTSGGANEQFF. Here the CDR3 DNA reads TGTGCTAGTGGTCTCTCCCGGACTAGCGGGGGGGCTAATGAGCAGTTCTTC. Supplemented by reference TRBV12-5 and TRBJ2-1, the full variable domain reads DARVTQTPRHKVTEMGQEVTMRCQPILGHNTVFWYRQTMMQGLELLAYFRNRAPLDDSGMPKDRFSAEMPDATLATLKIQPSEPRDSAVYFCASGLSRTSGGANEQFFGPGTRLTVL.